This TCR beta chain emerged from a study of blood T cell repertoires in COVID-19. Across the whole study: Samples representing acute and convalescent COVID-19 were sourced from the United States, Italy and Spain. PBMCs, B-cell-depleted T cells, or T cells provided the cDNA or gDNA that made up the material.

Original handling: Nucleated cell counts were estimated from reference gene primer amplification. Assay: immunoSEQ multiplex PCR; the TCRdb copy retains only in-frame clones and omits some. V and J calls and clone size are those listed in that table; D and trimming were worked out from the DNA. The top ten clones hold about 3.9% of a sample with roughly 350,000 clones, around 89% of them seen once. The germline V gene encodes CDR1 MNHEY and CDR2 SVGEGT. The CDR3 length is 12 residues. V was cut by 2 bases and J by 1 base, with 2 bases left in between. This receptor was identified in a woman aged 45-60 years with active or convalescent COVID-19. J is TRBJ1-1 and V is TRBV6-2 or TRBV6-3; D gene ambiguous. The source material was peripheral blood. This chain's CDR3 is CASSYRNTEAFF. Here the CDR3 DNA reads TGTGCCAGCAGTTACCGGAACACTGAAGCTTTCTTT.